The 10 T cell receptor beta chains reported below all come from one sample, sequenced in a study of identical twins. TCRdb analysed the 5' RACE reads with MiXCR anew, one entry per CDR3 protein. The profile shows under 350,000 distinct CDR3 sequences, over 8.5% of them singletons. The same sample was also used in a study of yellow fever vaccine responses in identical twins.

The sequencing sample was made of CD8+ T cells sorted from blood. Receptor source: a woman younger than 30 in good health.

The CDR3 loop reads CASSPRQGLYEQYF. The CDR3 DNA reads as TGCGCCAGCAGCCCCCGACAGGGCCTCTACGAGCAGTACTTC. The rearrangement links TRBV4-1 to TRBJ2-7, with 7 bases fitting TRBD1. J gave up 3 bases and V 4 bases, and 6 bases lay outside the gene matches. The CDR3 length is 14 residues. Germline CDR1 and CDR2: MGHRA and YSYEKL.

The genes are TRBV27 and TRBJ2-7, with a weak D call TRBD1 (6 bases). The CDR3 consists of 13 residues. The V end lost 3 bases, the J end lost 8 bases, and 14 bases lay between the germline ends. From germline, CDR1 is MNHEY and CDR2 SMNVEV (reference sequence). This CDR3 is CASSFASQGQQYF. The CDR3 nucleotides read TGTGCCAGCAGTTTCGCGAGTCAGGGGCAGCAGTACTTC.

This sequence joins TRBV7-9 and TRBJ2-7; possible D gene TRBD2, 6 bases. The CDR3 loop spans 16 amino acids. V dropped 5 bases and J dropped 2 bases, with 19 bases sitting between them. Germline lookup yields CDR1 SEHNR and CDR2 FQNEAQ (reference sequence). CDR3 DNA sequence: TGTGCCAGCAGCCCGCCGTTGGGGGGTCCCACCTACGAGCAGTACTTC. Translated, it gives CASSPPLGGPTYEQYF.

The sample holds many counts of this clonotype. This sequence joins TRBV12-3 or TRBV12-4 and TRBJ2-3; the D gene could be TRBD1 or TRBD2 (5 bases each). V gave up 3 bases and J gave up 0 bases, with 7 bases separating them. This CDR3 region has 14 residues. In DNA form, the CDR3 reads TGTGCCAGCAGTTTTAGGGACAGCACAGATACGCAGTATTTT. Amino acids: CASSFRDSTDTQYF.

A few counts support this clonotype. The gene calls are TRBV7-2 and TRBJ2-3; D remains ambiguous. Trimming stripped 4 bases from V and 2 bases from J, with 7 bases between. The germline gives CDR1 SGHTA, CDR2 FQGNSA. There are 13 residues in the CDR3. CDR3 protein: CASSSMNTDTQYF. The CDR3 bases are TGTGCCAGCAGCTCGATGAACACAGATACGCAGTATTTT. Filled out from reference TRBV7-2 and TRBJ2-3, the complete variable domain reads GAGVSQSPSNKVTEKGKDVELRCDPISGHTALYWYRQSLGQGLEFLIYFQGNSAPDKSGLPSDRFSAERTGGSVSTLTIQRTQQEDSAVYLCASSSMNTDTQYFGPGTRLTVL.

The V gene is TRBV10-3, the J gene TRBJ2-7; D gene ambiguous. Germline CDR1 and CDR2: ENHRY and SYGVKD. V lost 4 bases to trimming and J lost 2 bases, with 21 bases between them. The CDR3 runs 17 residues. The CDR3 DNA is TGTGCCATCAGTGCCTTAAGGGCAGACTTAAAACCCTACGAGCAGTACTTC. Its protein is CAISALRADLKPYEQYF.

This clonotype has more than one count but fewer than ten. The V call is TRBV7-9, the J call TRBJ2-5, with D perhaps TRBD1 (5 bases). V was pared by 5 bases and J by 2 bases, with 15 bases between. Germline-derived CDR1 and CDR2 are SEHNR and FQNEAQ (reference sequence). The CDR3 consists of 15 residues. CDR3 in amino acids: CASSRTMGPQETQYF. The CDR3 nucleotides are TGTGCCAGCAGCCGAACTATGGGGCCACAAGAGACCCAGTACTTC. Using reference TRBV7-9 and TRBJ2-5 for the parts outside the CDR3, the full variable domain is DTGVSQNPRHKITKRGQNVTFRCDPISEHNRLYWYRQTLGQGPEFLTYFQNEAQLEKSRLLSDRFSAERPKGSFSTLEIQRTEQGDSAMYLCASSRTMGPQETQYFGPGTRLLVL.

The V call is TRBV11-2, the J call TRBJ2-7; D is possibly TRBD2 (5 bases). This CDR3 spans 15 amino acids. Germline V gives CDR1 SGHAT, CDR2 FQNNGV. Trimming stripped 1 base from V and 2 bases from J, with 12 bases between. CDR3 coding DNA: TGTGCCAGCAGCTTAGGAGGAGGAGAGACCTACGAGCAGTACTTC. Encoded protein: CASSLGGGETYEQYF.

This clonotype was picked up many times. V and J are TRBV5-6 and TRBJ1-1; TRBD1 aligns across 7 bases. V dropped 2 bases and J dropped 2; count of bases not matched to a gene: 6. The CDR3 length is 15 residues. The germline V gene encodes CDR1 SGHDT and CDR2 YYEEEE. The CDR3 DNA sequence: TGTGCCAGCAGCTTTGACCGGGACAGTAACACTGAAGCTTTCTTT. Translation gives CASSFDRDSNTEAFF.

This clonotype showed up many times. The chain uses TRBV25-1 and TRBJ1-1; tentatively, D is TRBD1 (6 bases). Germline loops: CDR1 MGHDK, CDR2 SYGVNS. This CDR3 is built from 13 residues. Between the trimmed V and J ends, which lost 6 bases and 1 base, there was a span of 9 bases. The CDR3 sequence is CASRQGGNTEAFF. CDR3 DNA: TGTGCCAGCAGACAGGGCGGGAACACTGAAGCTTTCTTT.